This TCR beta chain came from a study of CXCR3-negative and CXCR3-positive naive CD8 T cells. General observations from the study: Comparison of naive cells showed more hydrophobic TRB CDR3s in CXCR3-positive than in CXCR3-negative naive cells.

The naive CD8+ gate required CD45RO-CCR7+CD27+CD95- phenotype. The libraries of TRB cDNA were prepared using 5' RACE with UMI labels. One entry per CDR3 protein, without DNA, is what TCRdb gives after re-calling the 5' RACE reads. The sample totals approximately 8,400 distinct CDR3 sequences; its top ten clones hold 2% to 2.5%. This clonotype counts as medium-sized by frequency. As yet, its antigen is unknown. The TCR was taken from a human donor in good health. Some clones in this sample may be carry-over from other donors' samples. Specimen: naive CXCR3+ CD8+ T cells from blood. Documented subset: CD45RO-CCR7+CD27+CD95- naive CD8+ T cells expressing CXCR3 (TNR3+).

The CDR3 region is CASSLDRPIYGYTF. This chain joins TRBV5-6 and TRBJ1-2. Germline CDR1 SGHDT, CDR2 YYEEEE. This CDR3 spans 14 amino acids. Combining the CDR3 with reference TRBV5-6 and TRBJ1-2 gives the whole variable domain DAGVTQSPTHLIKTRGQQVTLRCSPKSGHDTVSWYQQALGQGPQFIFQYYEEEERQRGNFPDRFSGHQFPNYSSELNVNALLLGDSALYLCASSLDRPIYGYTFGSGTRLTVV.